The sequence of this T cell receptor (beta chain) was determined in a study of blood T cell repertoires in COVID-19. The overall study: Researchers got acute and convalescent COVID-19 samples from the United States, Italy and Spain. The analysed material was cDNA or gDNA that came from T cells, B-cell-depleted T cells, or PBMCs.

V lost 1 base and J lost 2, with 11 bases in between. CDR1 and CDR2 (germline): MGHRA, YSYEKL. The CDR3 loop spans 15 amino acids. Per the authors' pipeline: Estimated nucleated cell counts came from reference gene primer amplification. Clones were sequenced by immunoSEQ multiplex PCR, and TCRdb holds only the in-frame ones, with some missing. The V and J calls and clone size are taken from that table; D and trimming were inferred from the DNA. Of roughly 140,000 clones listed, 80% to 90% are singletons. Seattle patients were enrolled during active infection and followed longitudinally. The specimen sequenced was peripheral blood. The origin of this receptor is a woman in her fifties or sixties with COVID-19, enrolled during active disease. The J gene is TRBJ2-5, the V gene TRBV4-1; D gene unclear. This CDR3 is CASSQVNSQQETQYF. The CDR3 nucleotides are TGCGCCAGCAGCCAAGTCAACAGTCAACAAGAGACCCAGTACTTC.